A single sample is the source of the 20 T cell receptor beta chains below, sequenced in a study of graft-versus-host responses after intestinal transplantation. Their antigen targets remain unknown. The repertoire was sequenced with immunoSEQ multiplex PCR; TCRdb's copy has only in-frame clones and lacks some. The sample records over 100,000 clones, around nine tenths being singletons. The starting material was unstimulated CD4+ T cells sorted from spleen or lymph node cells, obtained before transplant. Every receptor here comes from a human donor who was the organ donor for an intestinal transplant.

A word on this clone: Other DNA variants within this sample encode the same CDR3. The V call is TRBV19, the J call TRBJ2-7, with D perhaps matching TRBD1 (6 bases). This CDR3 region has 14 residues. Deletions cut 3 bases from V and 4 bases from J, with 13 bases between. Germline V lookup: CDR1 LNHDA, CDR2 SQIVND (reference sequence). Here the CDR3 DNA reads TGTGCCAGTAGTATCCCGGGACAAAATTACGAGCAGTACTTC. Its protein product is CASSIPGQNYEQYF.

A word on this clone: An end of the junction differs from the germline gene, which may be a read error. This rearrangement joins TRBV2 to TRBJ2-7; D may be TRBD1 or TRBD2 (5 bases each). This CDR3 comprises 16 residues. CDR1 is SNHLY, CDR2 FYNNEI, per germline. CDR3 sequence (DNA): TGTGCCAGCAGTCAAGCCGGGACCCTGAGCTCCTACGAGCAGTACTTC. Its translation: CASSQAGTLSSYEQYF.

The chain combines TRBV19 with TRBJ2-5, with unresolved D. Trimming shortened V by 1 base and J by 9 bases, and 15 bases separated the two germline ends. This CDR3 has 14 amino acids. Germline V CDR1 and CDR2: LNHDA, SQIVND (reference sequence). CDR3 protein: CASSIGVIISPQYF. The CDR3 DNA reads TGTGCCAGTAGTATAGGGGTGATCATCTCGCCCCAGTACTTC.

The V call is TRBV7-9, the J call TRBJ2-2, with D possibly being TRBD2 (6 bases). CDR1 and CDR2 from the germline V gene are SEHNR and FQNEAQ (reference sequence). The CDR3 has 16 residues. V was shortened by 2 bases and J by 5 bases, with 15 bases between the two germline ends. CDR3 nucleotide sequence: TGTGCCAGCAGCTTATCAGGGACTGGGAAGACCGGGGAGCTGTTTTTT. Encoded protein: CASSLSGTGKTGELFF. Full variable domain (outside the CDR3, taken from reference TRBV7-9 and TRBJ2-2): DTGVSQNPRHKITKRGQNVTFRCDPISEHNRLYWYRQTLGQGPEFLTYFQNEAQLEKSRLLSDRFSAERPKGSFSTLEIQRTEQGDSAMYLCASSLSGTGKTGELFFGEGSRLTVL.

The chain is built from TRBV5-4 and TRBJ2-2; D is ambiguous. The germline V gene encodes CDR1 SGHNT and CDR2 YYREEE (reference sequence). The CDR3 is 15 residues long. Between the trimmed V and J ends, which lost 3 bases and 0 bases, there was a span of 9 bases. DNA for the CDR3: TGTGCCAGCAGCTCCGGAAGGGCGAACACCGGGGAGCTGTTTTTT. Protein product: CASSSGRANTGELFF.

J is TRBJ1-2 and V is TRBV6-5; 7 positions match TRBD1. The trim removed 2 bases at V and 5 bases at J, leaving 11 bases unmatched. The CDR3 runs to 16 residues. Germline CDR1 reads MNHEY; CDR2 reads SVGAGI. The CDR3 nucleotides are TGTGCCAGCAGTTACACCAGGGGGGGGAACTTATATGGCTACACCTTC. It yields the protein CASSYTRGGNLYGYTF.

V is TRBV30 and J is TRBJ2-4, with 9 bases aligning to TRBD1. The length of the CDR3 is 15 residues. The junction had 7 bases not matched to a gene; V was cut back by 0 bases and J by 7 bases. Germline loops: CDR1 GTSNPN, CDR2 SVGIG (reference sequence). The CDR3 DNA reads TGTGCCTGGAGTGTACGACGCGGGACAGGGAACATTCAGTACTTC. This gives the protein CAWSVRRGTGNIQYF. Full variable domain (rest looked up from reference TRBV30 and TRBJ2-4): SQTIHQWPATLVQPVGSPLSLECTVEGTSNPNLYWYRQAAGRGLQLLFYSVGIGQISSEVPQNLSASRPQDRQFILSSKKLLLSDSGFYLCAWSVRRGTGNIQYFGAGTRLSVL.

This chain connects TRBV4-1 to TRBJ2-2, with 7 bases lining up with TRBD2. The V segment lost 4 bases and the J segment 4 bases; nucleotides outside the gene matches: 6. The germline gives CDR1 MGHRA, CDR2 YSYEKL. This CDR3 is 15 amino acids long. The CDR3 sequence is CASSLGLVGTGELFF. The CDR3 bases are TGCGCCAGCAGCCTCGGACTAGTCGGCACCGGGGAGCTGTTTTTT.

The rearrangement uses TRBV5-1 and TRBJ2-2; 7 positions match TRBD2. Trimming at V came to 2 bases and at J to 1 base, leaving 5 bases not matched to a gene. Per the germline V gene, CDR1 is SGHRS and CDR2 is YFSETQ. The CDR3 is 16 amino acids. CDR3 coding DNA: TGCGCCAGCAGCTTCTCTAGCGGACTGAACACCGGGGAGCTGTTTTTT. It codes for CASSFSSGLNTGELFF.

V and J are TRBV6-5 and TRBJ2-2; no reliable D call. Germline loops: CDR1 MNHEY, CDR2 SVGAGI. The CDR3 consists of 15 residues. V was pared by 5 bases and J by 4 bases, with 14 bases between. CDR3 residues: CASSPRALLTGELFF. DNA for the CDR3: TGTGCCAGCAGTCCTCGGGCGCTACTCACCGGGGAGCTGTTTTTT.

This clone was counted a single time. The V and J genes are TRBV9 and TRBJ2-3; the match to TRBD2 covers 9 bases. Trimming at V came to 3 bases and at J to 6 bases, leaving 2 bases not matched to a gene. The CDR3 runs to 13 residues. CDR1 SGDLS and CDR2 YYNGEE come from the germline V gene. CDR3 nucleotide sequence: TGTGCCAGCAGCGAAACTAGCGGGGATACGCAGTATTTT. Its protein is CASSETSGDTQYF.

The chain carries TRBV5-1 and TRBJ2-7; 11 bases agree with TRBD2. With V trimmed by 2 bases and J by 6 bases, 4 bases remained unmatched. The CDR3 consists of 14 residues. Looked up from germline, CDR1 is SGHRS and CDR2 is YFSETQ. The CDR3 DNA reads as TGCGCCAGCAGCTTTGGTCTAGCGGGAGGCGAGCAGTACTTC. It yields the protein CASSFGLAGGEQYF.

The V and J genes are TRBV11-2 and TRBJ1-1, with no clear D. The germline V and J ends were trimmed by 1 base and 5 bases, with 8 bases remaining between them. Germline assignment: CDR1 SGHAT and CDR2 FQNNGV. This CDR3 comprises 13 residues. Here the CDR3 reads CASSLGPWTEAFF. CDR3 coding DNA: TGTGCCAGCAGCTTAGGGCCGTGGACTGAAGCTTTCTTT.

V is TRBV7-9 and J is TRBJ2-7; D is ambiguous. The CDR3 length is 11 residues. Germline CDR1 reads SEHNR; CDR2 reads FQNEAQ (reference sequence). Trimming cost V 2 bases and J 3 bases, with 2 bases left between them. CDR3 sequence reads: CASSLYYEQYF. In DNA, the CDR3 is TGTGCCAGCAGCTTATACTACGAGCAGTACTTC.

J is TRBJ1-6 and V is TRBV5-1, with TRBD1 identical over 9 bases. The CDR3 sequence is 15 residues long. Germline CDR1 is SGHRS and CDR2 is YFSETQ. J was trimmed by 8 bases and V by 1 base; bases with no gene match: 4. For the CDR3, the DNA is TGCGCCAGCAGCTTGCCTACAGGGGGCGATTCACCCCTCCACTTT. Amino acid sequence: CASSLPTGGDSPLHF.

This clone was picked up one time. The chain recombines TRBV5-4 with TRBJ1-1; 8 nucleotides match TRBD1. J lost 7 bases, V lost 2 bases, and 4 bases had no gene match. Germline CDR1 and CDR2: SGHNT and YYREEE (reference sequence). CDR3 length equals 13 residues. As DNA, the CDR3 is TGTGCCAGCAGCTTACACAGGGGGAATGAAGCTTTCTTT. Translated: CASSLHRGNEAFF.

The CDR3 protein is CASRPSGTDTQYF. The CDR3 DNA is TGTGCCAGCAGACCTAGCGGTACAGATACGCAGTATTTT. The V call is TRBV6-1, the J call TRBJ2-3, with TRBD2 matching 7 bases. From germline, CDR1 is MNHNS and CDR2 SASEGT. V dropped 6 bases and J dropped 3; count of bases not matched to a gene: 3. The length of the CDR3 is 13 residues.

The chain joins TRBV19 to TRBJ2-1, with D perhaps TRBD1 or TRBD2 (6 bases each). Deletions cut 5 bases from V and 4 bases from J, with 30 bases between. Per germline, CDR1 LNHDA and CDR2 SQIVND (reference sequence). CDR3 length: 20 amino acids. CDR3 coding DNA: TGTGCCAGTAGTGATTTAGGGGGGCGCCATCAGGAGGGCCGTTACAATGAGCAGTTCTTC. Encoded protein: CASSDLGGRHQEGRYNEQFF.

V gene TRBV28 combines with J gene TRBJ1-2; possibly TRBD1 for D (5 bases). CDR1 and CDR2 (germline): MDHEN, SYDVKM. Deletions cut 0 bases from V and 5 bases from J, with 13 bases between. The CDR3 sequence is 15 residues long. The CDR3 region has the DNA TGTGCCAGCAGTTTATGGGTCGGGGAGGGGTATGGCTACACCTTC. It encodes CASSLWVGEGYGYTF.

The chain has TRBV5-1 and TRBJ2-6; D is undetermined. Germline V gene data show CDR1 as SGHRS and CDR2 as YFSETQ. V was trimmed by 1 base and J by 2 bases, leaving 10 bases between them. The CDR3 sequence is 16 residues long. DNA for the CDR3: TGCGCCAGCAGCTTGACTCTTGGAACTGGGGCCAACGTCCTGACTTTC. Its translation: CASSLTLGTGANVLTF.